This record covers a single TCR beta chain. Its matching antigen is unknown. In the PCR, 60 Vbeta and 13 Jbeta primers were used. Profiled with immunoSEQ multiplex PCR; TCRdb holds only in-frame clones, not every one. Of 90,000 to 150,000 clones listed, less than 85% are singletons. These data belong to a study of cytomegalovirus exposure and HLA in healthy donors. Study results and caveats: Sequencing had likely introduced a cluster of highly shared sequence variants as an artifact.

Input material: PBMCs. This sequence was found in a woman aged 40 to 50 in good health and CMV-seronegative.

DNA for the CDR3: TGTGCCAGCAGTTCTTTAGACAGACCAACTAATGAAAAACTGTTTTTT. Translating it yields CASSSLDRPTNEKLFF. The V gene is TRBV27, the J gene TRBJ1-4; D may be TRBD1 (5 bases). This CDR3 comprises 16 residues. V was pared by 4 bases and J by 0 bases, with 12 bases between. Germline lookup yields CDR1 MNHEY and CDR2 SMNVEV (reference sequence).